Given below is one T cell receptor (beta chain) in context. Its target is unknown. This sample is part of a study of shared clonotypes between healthy human individuals. About the research overall: The study drew on two women and a few men aged 18 to 49 as donors. Overall study findings and caveats: Memory subsets generally showed smaller estimated richness than naive subsets did.

The assay used deep level. Assay: immunoSEQ multiplex PCR; the TCRdb copy retains only in-frame clones and omits some. The sample lists a few million clones; around 90% were seen once. Adult Caucasians living in Nashville, Tennessee made up all of the donors. V shed 3 bases and J shed 3 bases, with 3 bases lying between them. Germline values: CDR1 MGHDK, CDR2 SYGVNS. The CDR3 covers 12 residues. The chain uses TRBV25-1 and TRBJ2-1; unclear D gene. This TCR derives from a man in his late teens or twenties in good health. The source material was naive CD4+ T cells sorted from blood. Noted subset: CD45RA+ positively selected. In DNA, the CDR3 is TGTGCCAGCAGTGAGGTCTACAATGAGCAGTTCTTC. This codes for CASSEVYNEQFF.